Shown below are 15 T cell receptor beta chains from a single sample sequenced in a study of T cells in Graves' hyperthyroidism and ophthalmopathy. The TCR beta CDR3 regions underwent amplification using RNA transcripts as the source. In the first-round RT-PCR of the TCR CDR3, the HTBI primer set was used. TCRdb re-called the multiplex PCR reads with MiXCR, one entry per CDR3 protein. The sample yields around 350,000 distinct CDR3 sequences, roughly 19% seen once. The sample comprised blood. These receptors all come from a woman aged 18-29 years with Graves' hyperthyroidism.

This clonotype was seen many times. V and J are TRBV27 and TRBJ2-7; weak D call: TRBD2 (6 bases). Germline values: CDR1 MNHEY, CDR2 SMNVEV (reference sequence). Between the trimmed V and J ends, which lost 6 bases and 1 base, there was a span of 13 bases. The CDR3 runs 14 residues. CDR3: CASRLAVLSYEQYF. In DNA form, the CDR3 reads TGTGCCAGCAGGTTAGCGGTGTTATCCTACGAGCAGTACTTC.

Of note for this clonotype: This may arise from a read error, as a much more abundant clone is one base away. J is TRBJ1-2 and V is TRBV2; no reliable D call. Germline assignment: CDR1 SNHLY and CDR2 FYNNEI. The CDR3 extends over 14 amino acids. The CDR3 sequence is CASSQRHSGEGYSF. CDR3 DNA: TGTGCCAGCAGCCAAAGACATTCCGGAGAAGGCTACAGCTTC. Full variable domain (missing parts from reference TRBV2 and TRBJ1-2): EPEVTQTPSHQVTQMGQEVILRCVPISNHLYFYWYRQILGQKVEFLVSFYNNEISEKSEIFDDQFSVERPDGSNFTLKIRSTKLEDSAMYFCASSQRHSGEGYSFGSGTRLTVV.

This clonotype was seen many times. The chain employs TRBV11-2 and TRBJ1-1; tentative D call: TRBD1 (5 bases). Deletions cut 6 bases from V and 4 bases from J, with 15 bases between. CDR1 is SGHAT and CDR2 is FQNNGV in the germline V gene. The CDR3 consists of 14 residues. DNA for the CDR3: TGTGCCAGCAGGCGAGCGGGACCGATCACTGAAGCTTTCTTT. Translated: CASRRAGPITEAFF.

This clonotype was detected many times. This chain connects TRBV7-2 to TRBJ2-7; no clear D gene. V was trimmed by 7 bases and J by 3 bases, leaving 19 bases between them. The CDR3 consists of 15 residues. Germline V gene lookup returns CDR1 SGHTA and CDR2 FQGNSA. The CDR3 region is CASNPKDAIGYEQYF. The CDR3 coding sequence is TGTGCCAGCAACCCCAAGGATGCTATAGGCTACGAGCAGTACTTC.

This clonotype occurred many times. The CDR3 loop reads CASSTGGEDTQYF. CDR3 coding DNA: TGTGCCAGCAGCACAGGGGGCGAAGATACGCAGTATTTT. This chain uses TRBV2 with TRBJ2-3; 9 bases line up with TRBD1. V was pared by 6 bases and J by 5 bases, with 3 bases of the junction left unmatched. Looked up from germline, CDR1 is SNHLY and CDR2 is FYNNEI. The CDR3 has 13 residues.

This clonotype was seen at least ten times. The CDR3 DNA reads TGCGCCAGCAGCCATGAGGTGGGAAGAGAGACCCAGTACTTC. This codes for CASSHEVGRETQYF. V usage is TRBV4-1 and J usage is TRBJ2-5; D remains unclear. CDR1 and CDR2 (germline): MGHRA, YSYEKL. The CDR3 length is 14 residues. V gave up 3 bases and J gave up 4 bases, with 12 bases separating them.

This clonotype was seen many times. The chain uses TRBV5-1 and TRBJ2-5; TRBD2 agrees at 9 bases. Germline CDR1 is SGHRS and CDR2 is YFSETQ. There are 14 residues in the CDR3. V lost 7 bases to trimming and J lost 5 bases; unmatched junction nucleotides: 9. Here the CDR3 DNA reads TGCGCCAGCCAAGCCCTAGCGGGGAAGGAGACCCAGTACTTC. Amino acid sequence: CASQALAGKETQYF.

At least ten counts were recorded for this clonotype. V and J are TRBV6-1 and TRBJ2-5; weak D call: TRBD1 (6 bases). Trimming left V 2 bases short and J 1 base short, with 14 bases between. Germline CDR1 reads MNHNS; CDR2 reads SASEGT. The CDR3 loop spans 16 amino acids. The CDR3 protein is CASSERWWDTQETQYF. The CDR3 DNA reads TGTGCCAGCAGTGAAAGGTGGTGGGACACCCAAGAGACCCAGTACTTC.

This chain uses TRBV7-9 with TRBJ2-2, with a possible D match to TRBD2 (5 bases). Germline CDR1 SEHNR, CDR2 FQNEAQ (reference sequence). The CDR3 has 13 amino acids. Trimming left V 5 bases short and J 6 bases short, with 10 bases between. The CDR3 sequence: CASSPTRAGELFF. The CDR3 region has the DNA TGTGCCAGCAGCCCCACTAGGGCCGGGGAGCTGTTTTTT.

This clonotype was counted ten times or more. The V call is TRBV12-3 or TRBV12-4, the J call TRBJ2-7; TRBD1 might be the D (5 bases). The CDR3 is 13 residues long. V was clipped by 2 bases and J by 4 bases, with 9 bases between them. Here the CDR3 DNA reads TGTGCCAGCAGTTTATCGACAGCTTACGAGCAGTACTTC. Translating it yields CASSLSTAYEQYF.

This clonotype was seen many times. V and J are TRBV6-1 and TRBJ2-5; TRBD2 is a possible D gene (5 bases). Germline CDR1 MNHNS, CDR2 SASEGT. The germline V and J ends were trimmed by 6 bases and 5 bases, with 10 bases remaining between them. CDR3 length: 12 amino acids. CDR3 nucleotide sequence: TGTGCCAGCAGGGAGCGGTCCGAGACCCAGTACTTC. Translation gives CASRERSETQYF.

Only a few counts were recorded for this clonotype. CDR3 in amino acids: CASSPRGLAGGTGELFF. CDR3 DNA sequence: TGTGCCAGCAGTCCCCGCGGGTTAGCGGGGGGGACCGGGGAGCTGTTTTTT. This chain uses TRBV6-1 with TRBJ2-2, with 11 bases lining up with TRBD2. The germline CDR1 and CDR2 sequences are MNHNS and SASEGT. This CDR3 is 17 amino acids long. V was clipped by 5 bases and J by 5 bases; unmatched bases: 10.

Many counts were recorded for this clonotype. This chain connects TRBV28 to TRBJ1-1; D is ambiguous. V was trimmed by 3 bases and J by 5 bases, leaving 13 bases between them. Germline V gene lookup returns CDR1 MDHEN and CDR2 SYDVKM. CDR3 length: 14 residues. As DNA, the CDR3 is TGTGCCAGCAGTTTGTCTCACCGGGGTACTGAAGCTTTCTTT. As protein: CASSLSHRGTEAFF. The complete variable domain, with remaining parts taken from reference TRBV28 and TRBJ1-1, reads DVKVTQSSRYLVKRTGEKVFLECVQDMDHENMFWYRQDPGLGLRLIYFSYDVKMKEKGDIPEGYSVSREKKERFSLILESASTNQTSMYLCASSLSHRGTEAFFGQGTRLTVV.

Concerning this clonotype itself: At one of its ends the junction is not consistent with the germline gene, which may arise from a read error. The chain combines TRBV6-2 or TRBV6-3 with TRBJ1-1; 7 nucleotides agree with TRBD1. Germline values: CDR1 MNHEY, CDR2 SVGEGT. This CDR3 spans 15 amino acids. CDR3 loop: CASRPRQGVGTEAFF. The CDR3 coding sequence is TGCGCCAGCAGACCTCGACAGGGAGTTGGGACTGAAGCTTTCTTT.

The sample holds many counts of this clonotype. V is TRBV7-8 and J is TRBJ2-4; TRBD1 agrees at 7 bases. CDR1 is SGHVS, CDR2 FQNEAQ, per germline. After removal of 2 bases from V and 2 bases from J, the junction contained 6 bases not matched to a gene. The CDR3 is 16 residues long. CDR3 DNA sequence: TGTGCCAGCAGCTTACACAGGACAGGTCCCAAAAACATTCAGTACTTC. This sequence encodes CASSLHRTGPKNIQYF.